This T cell receptor (beta chain) was documented in a study of Ad26.COV2.S vaccination and SARS-CoV-2 variants. About the study: Once or twice, 56 days apart, Ad26.COV2.S was delivered intramuscularly. General study findings and limits: A substantial breadth of spike-specific CD8+ and CD4+ T cell responses after vaccination has been reported. Individuals receiving vaccine had higher spike-specific TCR breadth than placebo recipients did. For non-spike TCRs, breadth in vaccine recipients resembled that in placebo recipients.

Regarding treatment: roughly 20 received Ad26.COV2.S at low or high dose, single or two shots; five or six received placebo; per-sample allocation not given. Each sample was drawn 63 days after the first injection (of vaccine or placebo). Germline-derived CDR1 and CDR2 are LNHDA and SQIVND (reference sequence). The CDR3 sequence is 12 residues long. V gave up 1 base and J gave up 6 bases, with 6 bases separating them. Some clones are missing from TCRdb's copy, which holds only in-frame ones; the method was immunoSEQ multiplex PCR. Of some 450,000 clones listed, roughly 88% are singletons. A note on this clone: Its specificity is unknown.

The starting material was peripheral blood, obtained in a trial of Ad26.COV2.S vaccine versus placebo. This TCR was recovered from a person aged 18 to 65 who received the Ad26.COV2.S COVID-19 vaccine or a placebo. V usage is TRBV19 and J usage is TRBJ1-1, with a possible D match to TRBD1 (5 bases). The CDR3 DNA sequence: TGTGCCAGTAGTATAGGGGGGTCTGAAGCTTTCTTT. Translating it yields CASSIGGSEAFF.